Listed here are 19 T cell receptor beta chains from one sample, sequenced in a study of somatic mutations in cytotoxic T cells in rheumatoid arthritis. Data came from immunoSEQ multiplex PCR; TCRdb stores just in-frame clones and leaves some out. Here the sample spans approximately 12,000 clones, around 80% being singletons. The sample was CD8+ T cells sorted from blood. These receptors came from a man aged 50-59 years in good health.

The gene calls are TRBV5-6 and TRBJ2-1; maybe TRBD2 (6 bases). The CDR3 spans 12 residues. Per germline, CDR1 SGHDT and CDR2 YYEEEE. V was trimmed by 3 bases and J by 9 bases, leaving 10 bases between them. Here the CDR3 DNA reads TGTGCCAGCAGCTCGACTAGTCTTGAGCAGTTCTTC. Translation gives CASSSTSLEQFF.

The rearrangement uses TRBV12-5 and TRBJ2-3; no clear D. The length of the CDR3 is 15 residues. Germline CDR1 LGHNT, CDR2 FRNRAP. Trimming shortened V by 2 bases and J by 0 bases, and 9 bases separated the two germline ends. The CDR3 nucleotides read TGTGCTAGTGGTTTGCCGGGCCAGAGCACAGATACGCAGTATTTT. This translates into CASGLPGQSTDTQYF. The variable domain in full, completed from reference TRBV12-5 and TRBJ2-3, reads DARVTQTPRHKVTEMGQEVTMRCQPILGHNTVFWYRQTMMQGLELLAYFRNRAPLDDSGMPKDRFSAEMPDATLATLKIQPSEPRDSAVYFCASGLPGQSTDTQYFGPGTRLTVL.

This rearrangement joins TRBV2 to TRBJ1-2; 7 bases align to TRBD1. CDR1 and CDR2 from the germline V gene are SNHLY and FYNNEI. This CDR3 region has 15 residues. V shed 3 bases, J shed 4 bases, and the junction held 8 bases outside the gene matches. CDR3 bases: TGTGCCAGCAGTGAGCCAGGGGGGATGAGCTATGGCTACACCTTC. It codes for CASSEPGGMSYGYTF.

In this sample, this clone turned up a few times. The rearrangement joins TRBV19 to TRBJ1-1, with D maybe TRBD1 (6 bases). CDR3 length: 16 amino acids. The germline V gene has CDR1 LNHDA and CDR2 SQIVND (reference sequence). With 2 bases removed from V and 1 base from J, the gap between germline ends came to 14 bases. The CDR3 nucleotides are TGTGCCAGTAGTATAACCCCCCCAGGGGCGAACACTGAAGCTTTCTTT. Protein sequence: CASSITPPGANTEAFF.

V gene TRBV11-3 combines with J gene TRBJ1-4, with 9 bases lining up with TRBD1. V lost 5 bases and J lost 8; bases outside the gene matches: 6. Germline-derived CDR1 and CDR2 are SGHNT and YENEEA. CDR3 length equals 14 residues. Here the CDR3 reads CASSVGTGREKLFF. In DNA form, the CDR3 reads TGTGCCAGCAGCGTCGGGACAGGGAGAGAAAAACTGTTTTTT.

V is TRBV6-5 and J is TRBJ2-7; D not resolved. V lost 6 bases to trimming and J lost 1 base, with 13 bases between them. From germline, CDR1 is MNHEY and CDR2 SVGAGI. This CDR3 has 14 amino acids. CDR3 residues: CASSPLIFSYEQYF. CDR3 DNA sequence: TGTGCCAGCAGCCCATTAATATTTTCCTACGAGCAGTACTTC.

The chain links TRBV7-8 to TRBJ2-5, with TRBD2 matching 13 bases. Germline CDR1 SGHVS, CDR2 FQNEAQ. The CDR3 is 18 residues long. The trim removed 6 bases at V and 0 bases at J, leaving 10 bases unmatched. The CDR3 loop reads CASRPGLAGVTYQETQYF. The CDR3 bases are TGTGCCAGCAGGCCAGGACTAGCGGGAGTCACGTACCAAGAGACCCAGTACTTC.

This clone was recorded a few times. The rearrangement joins TRBV2 to TRBJ1-1; D not resolved. Germline CDR1 reads SNHLY; CDR2 reads FYNNEI. The germline V and J ends were trimmed by 3 bases and 8 bases, with 4 bases remaining between them. The CDR3 extends over 10 amino acids. CDR3 DNA: TGTGCCAGCAGTGAGGCCGAAGCTTTCTTT. Its protein is CASSEAEAFF.

The V gene is TRBV14, the J gene TRBJ2-1, with TRBD1 matching over 8 bases. The CDR3 is made up of 15 amino acids. V was clipped by 7 bases and J by 5 bases; unmatched bases: 10. Germline CDR1 SGHDN, CDR2 FVKESK. The CDR3 DNA reads TGTGCCAGCACCCCGGCGACAGGGGAGCACAATGAGCAGTTCTTC. The encoded protein is CASTPATGEHNEQFF.

The DNA for the CDR3 is TGTGCCAGCAGCCTTTCGTGGGACAGGGCGCACGAGCAGTACTTC. Its protein product is CASSLSWDRAHEQYF. J is TRBJ2-7 and V is TRBV7-9; 9 bases align to TRBD1. Trimming removed 5 bases from V and 5 bases from J; junction bases left unmatched: 10. The length of the CDR3 is 15 residues. Germline CDR1 SEHNR, CDR2 FQNEAQ (reference sequence).

The chain links TRBV19 to TRBJ1-1; D ambiguous. Germline V gene sequence: CDR1 LNHDA, CDR2 SQIVND (reference sequence). The germline V and J ends were trimmed by 1 base and 1 base, with 4 bases remaining between them. The length of the CDR3 is 13 residues. The CDR3 DNA reads as TGTGCCAGTAGTATAGGGCAGAACACTGAAGCTTTCTTT. This translates into CASSIGQNTEAFF.

The V call is TRBV7-2, the J call TRBJ1-5; no firm D call. From germline, CDR1 is SGHTA and CDR2 FQGNSA. The CDR3 spans 12 residues. V lost 2 bases, J lost 1 base, and 0 bases lay in between. Here the CDR3 reads CASSLSNQPQHF. The CDR3 DNA sequence: TGTGCCAGCAGCTTAAGCAATCAGCCCCAGCATTTT.

The chain carries TRBV11-2 and TRBJ1-1; D uncertain. Germline assignment: CDR1 SGHAT and CDR2 FQNNGV. Trimming removed 0 bases at V and 0 bases at J, with 5 bases between. The length of the CDR3 is 14 residues. This chain's CDR3 is CASSLDTMNTEAFF. The CDR3, as DNA: TGTGCCAGCAGCTTAGATACGATGAACACTGAAGCTTTCTTT.

The V gene is TRBV27, the J gene TRBJ2-3, with TRBD1 identical over 9 bases. The CDR3 is made up of 18 amino acids. Germline CDR1 is MNHEY and CDR2 is SMNVEV (reference sequence). Unmatched junction bases numbered 15, after V lost 5 bases and J lost 3 bases. CDR3 amino acids: CASSPGQGLGMGTDTQYF. CDR3 coding DNA: TGTGCCAGCAGTCCCGGACAGGGGCTGGGTATGGGGACAGATACGCAGTATTTT.

This sequence joins TRBV7-6 and TRBJ2-1, with 8 positions matching TRBD2. The V segment lost 2 bases and the J segment 7 bases; nucleotides outside the gene matches: 4. Germline CDR1 is SGHVS and CDR2 is FNYEAQ. This CDR3 region has 14 residues. CDR3 bases: TGTGCCAGCAGCTTACCCCGGGGGGGAAATGAGCAGTTCTTC. The encoded protein is CASSLPRGGNEQFF.

The chain is built from TRBV4-3 and TRBJ2-1; D tentatively fits TRBD1 or TRBD2 (5 bases each). With 0 bases removed from V and 4 bases from J, the gap between germline ends came to 10 bases. Germline V gives CDR1 LGHNA, CDR2 YSLEER. The CDR3 spans 15 residues. Written as DNA, the CDR3 is TGCGCCAGCAGCCAAGATTACAGGACTTACAATGAGCAGTTCTTC. This codes for CASSQDYRTYNEQFF.

This rearrangement joins TRBV11-2 to TRBJ1-3; TRBD1 might be the D (5 bases). Germline CDR1 SGHAT, CDR2 FQNNGV. This CDR3 is 15 amino acids long. Trimming took 4 bases from V and 0 from J, leaving 10 bases between them. The CDR3 region is CASSSEGSSGNTIYF. The CDR3, as DNA: TGTGCCAGCAGCTCGGAGGGGAGCTCTGGAAACACCATATATTTT.

The chain has TRBV4-1 and TRBJ1-1, with D perhaps matching TRBD1 (6 bases). The CDR3 has 17 residues. Germline V gives CDR1 MGHRA, CDR2 YSYEKL. V lost 0 bases and J lost 6, with 20 bases in between. Written as DNA, the CDR3 is TGCGCCAGCAGCCAAGAGCTCGAGGGGGTAGGGGAACCTGAAGCTTTCTTT. Translating gives CASSQELEGVGEPEAFF.

This chain links TRBV30 with TRBJ2-7, with TRBD2 matching over 7 bases. From germline, CDR1 is GTSNPN and CDR2 SVGIG (reference sequence). V was clipped by 4 bases and J by 3 bases; unmatched bases: 9. The CDR3 sequence is 14 residues long. CDR3 amino acids: CAWTVGLGRYEQYF. For the CDR3, the DNA is TGTGCCTGGACCGTAGGACTAGGGCGCTACGAGCAGTACTTC.